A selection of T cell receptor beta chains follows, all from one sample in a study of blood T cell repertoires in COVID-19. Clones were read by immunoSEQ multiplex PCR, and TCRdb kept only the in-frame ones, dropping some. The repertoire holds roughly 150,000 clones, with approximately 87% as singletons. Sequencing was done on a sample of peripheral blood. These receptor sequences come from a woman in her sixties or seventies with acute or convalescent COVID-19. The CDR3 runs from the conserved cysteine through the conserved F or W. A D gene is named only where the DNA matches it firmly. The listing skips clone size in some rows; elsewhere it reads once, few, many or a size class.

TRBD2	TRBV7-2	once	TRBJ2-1	CASSSGLAGGRTEQFF	TGTGCCAGCAGCTCCGGACTAGCGGGAGGGCGCACTGAGCAGTTCTTC
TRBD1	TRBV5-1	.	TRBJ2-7	CASSLAARTGRRYEQYF	TGCGCCAGCAGCTTGGCCGCGAGGACAGGGAGGCGCTACGAGCAGTACTTC
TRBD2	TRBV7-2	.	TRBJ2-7	CASSALAGPYEQYF	TGTGCCAGCAGTGCTCTAGCGGGACCCTACGAGCAGTACTTC
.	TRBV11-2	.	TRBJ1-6	CASRFEGRARNSPLHF	TGTGCCAGCAGGTTCGAAGGCAGGGCCAGGAATTCACCCCTCCACTTT
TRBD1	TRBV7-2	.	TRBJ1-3	CASGQNTGNTIYF	TGTGCCTCGGGACAGAACACTGGAAACACCATATATTTT
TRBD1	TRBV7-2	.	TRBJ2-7	CASSRDRGFYEQYF	TGTGCCAGCAGCCGGGACAGGGGCTTTTACGAGCAGTACTTC
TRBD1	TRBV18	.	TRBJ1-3	CASSPLSQGTGNTIYF	TGTGCCAGCTCACCGTTATCACAGGGGACTGGAAACACCATATATTTT
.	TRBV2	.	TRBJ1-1	CASSEVRAGTGGEAFF	TGTGCCAGCAGTGAAGTAAGGGCCGGGACGGGAGGTGAAGCTTTCTTT
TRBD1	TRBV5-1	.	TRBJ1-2	CASSSGQSRGYTF	TGCGCCAGCAGCTCGGGACAGAGTAGGGGCTACACCTTC
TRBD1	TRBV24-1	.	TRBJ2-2	CATGQGAGSTGELFF	TGTGCCACCGGACAGGGGGCCGGGAGCACCGGGGAGCTGTTTTTT
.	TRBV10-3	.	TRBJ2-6	CAINSGGGLFGANVLTF	TGTGCCATCAATTCGGGGGGCGGTTTGTTTGGGGCCAACGTCCTGACTTTC
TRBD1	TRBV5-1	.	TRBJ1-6	CASSLMTGTNSPLHF	TGCGCCAGCAGCTTGATGACAGGGACGAATTCACCCCTCCACTTT
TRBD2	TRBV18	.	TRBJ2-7	CASSAGGGSYEQYF	TGTGCCAGCTCCGCTGGCGGGGGATCCTACGAGCAGTACTTC
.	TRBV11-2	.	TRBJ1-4	CASSSREGGGEKLFF	TGTGCCAGCAGCTCTCGGGAAGGAGGTGGTGAAAAACTGTTTTTT
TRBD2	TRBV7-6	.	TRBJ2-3	CASSLAPGTSGRPTDTQYF	TGTGCCAGCAGCTTAGCTCCCGGGACTAGCGGGAGACCCACAGATACGCAGTATTTT